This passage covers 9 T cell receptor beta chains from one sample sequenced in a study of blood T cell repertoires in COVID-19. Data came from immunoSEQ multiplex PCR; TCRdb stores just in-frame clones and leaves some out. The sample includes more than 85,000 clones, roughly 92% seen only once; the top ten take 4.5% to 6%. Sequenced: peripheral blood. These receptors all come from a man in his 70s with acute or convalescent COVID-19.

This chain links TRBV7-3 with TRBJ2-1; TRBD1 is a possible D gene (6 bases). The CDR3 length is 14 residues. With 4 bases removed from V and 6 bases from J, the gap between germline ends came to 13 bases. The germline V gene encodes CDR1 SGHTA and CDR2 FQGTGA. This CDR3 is CASSYRQESNEQFF. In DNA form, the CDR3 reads TGTGCCAGCAGCTACCGACAGGAGTCCAATGAGCAGTTCTTC.

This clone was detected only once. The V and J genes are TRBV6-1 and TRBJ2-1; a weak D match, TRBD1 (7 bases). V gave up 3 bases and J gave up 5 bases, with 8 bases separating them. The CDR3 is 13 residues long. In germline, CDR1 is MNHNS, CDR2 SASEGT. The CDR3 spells CASSDRGDNEQFF. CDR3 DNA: TGTGCCAGCAGTGACAGGGGGGACAATGAGCAGTTCTTC.

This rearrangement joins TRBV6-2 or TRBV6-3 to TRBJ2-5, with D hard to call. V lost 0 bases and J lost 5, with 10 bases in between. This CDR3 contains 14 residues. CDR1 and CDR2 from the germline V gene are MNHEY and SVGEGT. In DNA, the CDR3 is TGTGCCAGCAGTTACTCGAGCGTAAGGGAGACCCAGTACTTC. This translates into CASSYSSVRETQYF.

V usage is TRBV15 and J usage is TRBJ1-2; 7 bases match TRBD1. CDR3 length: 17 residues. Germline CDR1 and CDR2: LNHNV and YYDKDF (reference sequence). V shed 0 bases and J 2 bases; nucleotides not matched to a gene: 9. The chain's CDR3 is CATSRESLRQGNYGYTF. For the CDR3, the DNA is TGTGCCACCAGCAGAGAATCCCTTCGACAGGGAAACTATGGCTACACCTTC.

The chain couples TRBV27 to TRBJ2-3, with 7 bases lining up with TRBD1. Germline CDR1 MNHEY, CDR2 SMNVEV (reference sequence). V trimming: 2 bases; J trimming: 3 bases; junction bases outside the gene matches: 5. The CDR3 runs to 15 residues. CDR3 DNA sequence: TGTGCCAGCAGTTTAGCCCCGGGACAGACAGATACGCAGTATTTT. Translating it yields CASSLAPGQTDTQYF.

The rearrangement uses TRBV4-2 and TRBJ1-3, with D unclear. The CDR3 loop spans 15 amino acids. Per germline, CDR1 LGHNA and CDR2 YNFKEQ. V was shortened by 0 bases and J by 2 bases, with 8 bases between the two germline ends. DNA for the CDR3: TGTGCCAGCAGCCAAGATGGAGGGACTGGAAACACCATATATTTT. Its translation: CASSQDGGTGNTIYF.

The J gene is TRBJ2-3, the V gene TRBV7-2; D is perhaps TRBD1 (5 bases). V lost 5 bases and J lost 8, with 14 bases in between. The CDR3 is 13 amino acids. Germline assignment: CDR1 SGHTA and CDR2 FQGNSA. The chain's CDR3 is CASSPYRQGTQYF. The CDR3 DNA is TGTGCCAGCAGCCCCTACAGGCAGGGTACGCAGTATTTT.

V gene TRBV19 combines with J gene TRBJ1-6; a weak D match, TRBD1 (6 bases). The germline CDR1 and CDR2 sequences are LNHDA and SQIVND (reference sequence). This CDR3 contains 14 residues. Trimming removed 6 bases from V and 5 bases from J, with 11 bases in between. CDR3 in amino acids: CASRTGHHNSPLHF. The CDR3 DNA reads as TGTGCCAGTAGGACGGGACACCATAATTCACCCCTCCACTTT.

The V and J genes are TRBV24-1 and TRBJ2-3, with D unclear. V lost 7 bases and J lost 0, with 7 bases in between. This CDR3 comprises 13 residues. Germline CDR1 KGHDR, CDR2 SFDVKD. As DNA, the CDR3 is TGTGCCACCAGCTCCCCTAGCACAGATACGCAGTATTTT. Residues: CATSSPSTDTQYF.